This T cell receptor beta chain comes out of a study of control samples from healthy donors and cancer patients. Assay: immunoSEQ multiplex PCR; the TCRdb copy retains only in-frame clones and omits some. This table lists about 190,000 clones. The CDR3 has 18 amino acids. Germline lookup yields CDR1 SGHVS and CDR2 FQNEAQ. The junction had 9 bases not matched to a gene; V was cut back by 0 bases and J by 0 bases. The chain uses TRBV7-8 and TRBJ2-7, with 9 bases aligning to TRBD2. The receptor was derived from a woman aged 25 to 39 in good health. Sequencing was done on a sample of blood. The CDR3 coding sequence is TGTGCCAGCAGCTTAGCGAGGATAGCGGGGGCCAGCTCCTACGAGCAGTACTTC. Translated: CASSLARIAGASSYEQYF. The full variable domain, rest sourced from reference TRBV7-8 and TRBJ2-7, is GAGVSQSPRYKVAKRGQDVALRCDPISGHVSLFWYQQALGQGPEFLTYFQNEAQLDKSGLPSDRFFAERPEGSVSTLKIQRTQQEDSAVYLCASSLARIAGASSYEQYFGPGTRLTVT.